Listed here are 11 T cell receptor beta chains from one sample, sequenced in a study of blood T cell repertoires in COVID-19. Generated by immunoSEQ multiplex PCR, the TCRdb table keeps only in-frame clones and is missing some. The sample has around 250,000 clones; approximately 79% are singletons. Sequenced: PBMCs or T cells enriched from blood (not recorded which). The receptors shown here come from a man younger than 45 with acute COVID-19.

CDR3: CASSLDSPGGTQYF. For the CDR3, the DNA is TGTGCCAGCAGCTTGGACTCGCCCGGGGGTACGCAGTATTTT. This chain uses TRBV7-2 with TRBJ2-3; TRBD2 might be the D (6 bases). Germline loops: CDR1 SGHTA, CDR2 FQGNSA. The CDR3 is 14 amino acids. V was shortened by 3 bases and J by 8 bases, with 15 bases between the two germline ends.

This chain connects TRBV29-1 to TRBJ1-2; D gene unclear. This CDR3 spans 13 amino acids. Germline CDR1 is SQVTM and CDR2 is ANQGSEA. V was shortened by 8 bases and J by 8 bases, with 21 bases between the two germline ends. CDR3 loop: CSSKGEGSGGYTF. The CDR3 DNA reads TGCAGCTCTAAGGGAGAGGGATCGGGGGGCTACACCTTC.

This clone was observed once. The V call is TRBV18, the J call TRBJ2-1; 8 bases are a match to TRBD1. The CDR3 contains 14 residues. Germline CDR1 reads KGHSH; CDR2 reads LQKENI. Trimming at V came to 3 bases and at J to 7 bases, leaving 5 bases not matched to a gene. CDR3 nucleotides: TGTGCCAGCTCACCTTTGGACAGGGCGAATGAGCAGTTCTTC. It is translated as CASSPLDRANEQFF.

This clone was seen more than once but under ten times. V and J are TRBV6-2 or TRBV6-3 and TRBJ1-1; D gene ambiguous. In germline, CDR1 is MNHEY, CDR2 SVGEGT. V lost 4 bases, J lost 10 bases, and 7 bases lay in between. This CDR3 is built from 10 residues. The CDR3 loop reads CASSSVRAFF. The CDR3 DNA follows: TGTGCCAGCAGTTCGGTAAGAGCTTTCTTT.

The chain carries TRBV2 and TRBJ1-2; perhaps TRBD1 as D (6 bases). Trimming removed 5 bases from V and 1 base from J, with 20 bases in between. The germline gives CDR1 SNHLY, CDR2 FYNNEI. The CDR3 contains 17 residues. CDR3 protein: CASSNTPTGTVNYGYTF. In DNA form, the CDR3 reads TGTGCCAGCAGTAATACCCCGACAGGCACAGTTAACTATGGCTACACCTTC.

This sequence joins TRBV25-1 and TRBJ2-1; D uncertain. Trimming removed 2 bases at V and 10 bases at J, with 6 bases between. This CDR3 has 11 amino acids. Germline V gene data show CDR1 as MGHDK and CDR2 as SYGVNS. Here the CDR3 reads CASSEMREQFF. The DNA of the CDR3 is TGTGCCAGCAGTGAAATGAGAGAGCAGTTCTTC.

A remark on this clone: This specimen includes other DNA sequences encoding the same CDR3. CDR3 nucleotide sequence: TGCGCCAGCAGCTTACAAACGTCTGGCACTGAAGCTTTCTTT. Translation gives CASSLQTSGTEAFF. V and J are TRBV5-1 and TRBJ1-1; unclear D gene. Germline V gene lookup returns CDR1 SGHRS and CDR2 YFSETQ. The CDR3 contains 14 residues. Trimming stripped 2 bases from V and 4 bases from J, with 12 bases between.

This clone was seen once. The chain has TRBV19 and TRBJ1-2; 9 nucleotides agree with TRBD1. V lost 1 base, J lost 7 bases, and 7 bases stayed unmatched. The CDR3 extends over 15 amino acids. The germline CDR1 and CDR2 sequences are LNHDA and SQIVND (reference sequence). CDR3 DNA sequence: TGTGCCAGTAGTATAGGATCACAGGGGGCGTTTGGCTACACCTTC. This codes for CASSIGSQGAFGYTF.

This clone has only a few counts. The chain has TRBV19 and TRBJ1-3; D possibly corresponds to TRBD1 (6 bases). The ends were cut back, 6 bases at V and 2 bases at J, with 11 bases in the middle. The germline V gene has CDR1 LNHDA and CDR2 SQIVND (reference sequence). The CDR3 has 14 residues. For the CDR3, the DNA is TGTGCCAGTAGACTGGGGGCAACTGGAAACACCATATATTTT. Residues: CASRLGATGNTIYF.

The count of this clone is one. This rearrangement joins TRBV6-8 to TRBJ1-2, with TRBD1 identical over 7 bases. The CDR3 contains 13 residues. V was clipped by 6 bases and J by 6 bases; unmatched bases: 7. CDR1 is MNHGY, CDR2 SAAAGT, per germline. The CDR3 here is CASSSTGLDGYTF. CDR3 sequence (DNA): TGTGCCAGCAGCTCGACAGGGTTGGATGGCTACACCTTC.

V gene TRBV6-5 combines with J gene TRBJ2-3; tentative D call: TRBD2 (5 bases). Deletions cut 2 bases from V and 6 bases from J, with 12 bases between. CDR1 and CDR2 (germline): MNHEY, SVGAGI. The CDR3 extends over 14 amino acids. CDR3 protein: CASSYRGISDTQYF. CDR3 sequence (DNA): TGTGCCAGCAGTTACAGAGGGATCTCGGATACGCAGTATTTT.